This is a list of T cell receptor beta chains from one sample in a study of T cells in Graves' hyperthyroidism and ophthalmopathy. MiXCR, applied by TCRdb to the multiplex PCR reads, yields one record per CDR3 protein. The repertoire holds about 770,000 distinct CDR3 sequences, with 18% as singletons. Specimen: blood. The receptors were gathered from a woman aged 45 to 65 with Graves' hyperthyroidism that later progressed to Graves' ophthalmopathy. CDR3s include the opening cysteine and the closing phenylalanine or tryptophan. Each record gives: CDR3 protein, CDR3 DNA, V gene, D gene, J gene, clone size. D genes are given only for firm matches. Clone sizes are given selectively: once, few, many, or a class where the clone is expanded.

CASSLATGAYSGNTIYF	TGTGCCAGCAGCTTAGCGACAGGGGCGTACTCTGGAAACACCATATATTTT	TRBV11-2	TRBD1	TRBJ1-3	many
CASSPRGQGEYGYTF	TGTGCCAGCTCACCCCGTGGACAGGGAGAGTATGGCTACACCTTC	TRBV18	TRBD1	TRBJ1-2	.
CSANGQGDTIYF	TGCAGTGCAAATGGACAGGGGGACACCATATATTTT	TRBV20-1	TRBD1	TRBJ1-3	.
CASSQVHRGLGANEKLFF	TGTGCCAGCAGCCAAGTGCACAGGGGGCTTGGGGCGAATGAAAAACTGTTTTTT	TRBV3-1	TRBD1	TRBJ1-4	.
CASSFNTNTGELFF	TGTGCCAGCAGCTTCAACACCAACACCGGGGAGCTGTTTTTT	TRBV7-3	.	TRBJ2-2	many
CASGLLGTGSNQPQHF	TGTGCTAGTGGTTTGTTGGGGACAGGGTCAAATCAGCCCCAGCATTTT	TRBV12-5	TRBD1	TRBJ1-5	few
CASSFAGGENNSPLHF	TGCGCCAGCAGCTTTGCAGGGGGAGAGAATAATTCACCCCTCCACTTT	TRBV5-1	TRBD1	TRBJ1-6	.
CASSFGTGGSNTEAFF	TGTGCCAGCAGCTTCGGGACAGGCGGGAGTAACACTGAAGCTTTCTTT	TRBV9	TRBD1	TRBJ1-1	many
CASSFQGRETQYF	TGTGCCAGCAGCTTCCAGGGGCGGGAGACCCAGTACTTC	TRBV7-9	.	TRBJ2-5	few
CASRWAGENIQYF	TGTGCCAGCAGATGGGCAGGGGAAAACATTCAGTACTTC	TRBV6-2/TRBV6-3	.	TRBJ2-4	.
CSVETEGYGYTF	TGCAGCGTTGAAACAGAAGGGTATGGCTACACCTTC	TRBV29-1	.	TRBJ1-2	.